The 8 T cell receptor beta chains listed next were all sequenced from one sample in a study of Ad26.COV2.S vaccination and SARS-CoV-2 variants. Clones were read by immunoSEQ multiplex PCR, and TCRdb kept only the in-frame ones, dropping some. This table holds hundreds of thousands of clones, about 87% found once. Treatment defined: roughly 19 received Ad26.COV2.S at low or high dose, single or two shots; about 5 received placebo; per-sample allocation not given. Vaccine and placebo recipients were sampled on day 63 after the first injection. Sample: peripheral blood, taken in a trial of Ad26.COV2.S vaccine versus placebo. The receptors were sampled from a person aged 18-60 years who received the Ad26.COV2.S COVID-19 vaccine or a placebo.

V usage is TRBV24-1 and J usage is TRBJ2-2, with 9 bases matching TRBD1. The CDR3 runs to 13 residues. J gave up 4 bases and V 8 bases, and 1 base lay outside the gene matches. From germline, CDR1 is KGHDR and CDR2 SFDVKD. CDR3 protein: CATMGQGTGELFF. In nucleotides, the CDR3 is TGTGCCACCATGGGACAGGGCACCGGGGAGCTGTTTTTT.

With regard to this clone: Other DNA sequences from this sample encode an identical CDR3 as well. This chain joins TRBV11-3 and TRBJ2-3; 7 bases are shared with TRBD1. V dropped 5 bases and J dropped 2; count of bases not matched to a gene: 4. CDR3 length: 14 residues. Per the germline V gene, CDR1 is SGHNT and CDR2 is YENEEA. CDR3 protein: CASSRDSSTDTQYF. The CDR3 DNA sequence: TGTGCCAGCAGCCGGGACAGCTCCACAGATACGCAGTATTTT.

V usage is TRBV4-1 and J usage is TRBJ2-3, with a possible D match to TRBD2 (6 bases). This CDR3 comprises 18 residues. The germline V gene encodes CDR1 MGHRA and CDR2 YSYEKL. The V gene lost 3 bases and the J gene lost 1 base, with 20 bases spanning the gap. Here the CDR3 reads CASSQRALWGEGTDTQYF. In nucleotides, the CDR3 is TGCGCCAGCAGCCAGAGGGCCTTATGGGGGGAGGGCACAGATACGCAGTATTTT.

This clone was detected only once. The J gene is TRBJ2-5, the V gene TRBV4-1; D is ambiguous. V lost 4 bases and J 3 bases, leaving 12 bases between the germline ends. In germline, CDR1 is MGHRA, CDR2 YSYEKL. This CDR3 is built from 14 residues. CDR3 sequence (DNA): TGCGCCAGCAGCCTAGAGCCAGCTAAAGAGACCCAGTACTTC. Protein product: CASSLEPAKETQYF.

The CDR3 here is CASSPSVYEQYF. CDR3 sequence (DNA): TGTGCCAGCAGCCCATCTGTTTACGAGCAGTACTTC. The J gene is TRBJ2-7, the V gene TRBV3-1 (or the pseudogene TRBV3-2), with D unresolved. CDR3 length: 12 residues. Per germline, CDR1 LGHDT and CDR2 YNNKEL (reference sequence). The V end was cut by 4 bases, the J end by 4 bases, with 8 bases between.

The chain couples TRBV19 to TRBJ1-1; D gene unclear. CDR1 is LNHDA and CDR2 is SQIVND in the germline V gene (reference sequence). V lost 10 bases and J lost 6, with 24 bases in between. The CDR3 is made up of 15 amino acids. The DNA for the CDR3 is TGTGCCACTAAAAATAGGAGACAAGTGGTGGCTGAAGCTTTCTTT. It translates to CATKNRRQVVAEAFF.

This chain joins TRBV24-1 and TRBJ2-3; 10 positions match TRBD1. The trim removed 4 bases at V and 1 base at J, leaving 7 bases unmatched. Germline V lookup: CDR1 KGHDR, CDR2 SFDVKD. The CDR3 is 17 amino acids. This CDR3 is CATSDSGTGVGTDTQYF. DNA of the CDR3: TGTGCCACCAGTGACTCTGGGACAGGGGTGGGCACAGATACGCAGTATTTT.

The gene calls are TRBV30 and TRBJ1-1, with 8 bases aligning to TRBD1. Trimming cost V 0 bases and J 0 bases; bases outside gene matches: 3. Germline V gives CDR1 GTSNPN, CDR2 SVGIG (reference sequence). The CDR3 has 15 residues. In DNA form, the CDR3 reads TGTGCCTGGAGTGTACAGGGGGGCATGAACACTGAAGCTTTCTTT. As protein: CAWSVQGGMNTEAFF.